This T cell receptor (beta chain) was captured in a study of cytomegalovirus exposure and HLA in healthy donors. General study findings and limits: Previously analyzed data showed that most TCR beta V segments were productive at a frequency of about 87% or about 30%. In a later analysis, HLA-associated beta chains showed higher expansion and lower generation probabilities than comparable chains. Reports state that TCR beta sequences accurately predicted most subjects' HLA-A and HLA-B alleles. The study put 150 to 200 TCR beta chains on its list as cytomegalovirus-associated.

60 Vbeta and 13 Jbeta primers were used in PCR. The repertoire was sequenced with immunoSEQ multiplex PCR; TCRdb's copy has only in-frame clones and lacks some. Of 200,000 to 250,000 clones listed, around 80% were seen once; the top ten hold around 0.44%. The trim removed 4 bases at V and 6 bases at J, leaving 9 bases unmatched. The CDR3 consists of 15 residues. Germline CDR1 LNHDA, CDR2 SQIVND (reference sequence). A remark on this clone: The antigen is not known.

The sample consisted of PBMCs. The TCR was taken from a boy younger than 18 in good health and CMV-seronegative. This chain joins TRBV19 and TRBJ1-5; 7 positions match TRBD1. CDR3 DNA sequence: TGTGCCAGTAGTACAACAGGGGTGGACGGTCAGCCCCAGCATTTT. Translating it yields CASSTTGVDGQPQHF.